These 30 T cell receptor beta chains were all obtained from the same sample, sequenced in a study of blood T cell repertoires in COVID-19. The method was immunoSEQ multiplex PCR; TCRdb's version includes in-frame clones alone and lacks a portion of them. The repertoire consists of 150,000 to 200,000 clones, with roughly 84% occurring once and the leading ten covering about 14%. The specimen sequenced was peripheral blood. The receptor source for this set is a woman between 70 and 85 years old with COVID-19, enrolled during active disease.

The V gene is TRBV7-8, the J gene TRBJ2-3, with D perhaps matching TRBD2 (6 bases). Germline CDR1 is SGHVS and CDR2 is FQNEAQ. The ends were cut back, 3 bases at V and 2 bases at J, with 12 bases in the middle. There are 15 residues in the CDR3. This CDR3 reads CASSFQERVTDTQYF. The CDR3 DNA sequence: TGTGCCAGCAGCTTTCAGGAGCGGGTCACAGATACGCAGTATTTT.

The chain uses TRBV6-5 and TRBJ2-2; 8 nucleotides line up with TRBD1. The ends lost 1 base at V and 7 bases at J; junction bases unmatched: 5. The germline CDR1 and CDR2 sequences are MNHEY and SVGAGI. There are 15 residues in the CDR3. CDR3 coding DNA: TGTGCCAGCAGTTACTTTAGACAGGGGAGCGGGGAGCTGTTTTTT. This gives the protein CASSYFRQGSGELFF.

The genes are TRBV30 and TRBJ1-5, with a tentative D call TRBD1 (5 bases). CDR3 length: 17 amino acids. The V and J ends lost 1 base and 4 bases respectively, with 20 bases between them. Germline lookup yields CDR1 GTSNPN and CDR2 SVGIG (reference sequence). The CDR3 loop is CAWSDGRGPGGNQPQHF. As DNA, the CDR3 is TGTGCCTGGAGTGACGGGAGGGGACCCGGCGGGAATCAGCCCCAGCATTTT.

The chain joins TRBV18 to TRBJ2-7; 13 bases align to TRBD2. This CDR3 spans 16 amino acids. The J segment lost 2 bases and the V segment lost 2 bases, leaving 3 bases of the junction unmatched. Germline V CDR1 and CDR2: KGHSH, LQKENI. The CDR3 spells CASSPWGLAGTYEQYF. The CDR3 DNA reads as TGTGCCAGCTCACCATGGGGACTAGCGGGGACCTACGAGCAGTACTTC.

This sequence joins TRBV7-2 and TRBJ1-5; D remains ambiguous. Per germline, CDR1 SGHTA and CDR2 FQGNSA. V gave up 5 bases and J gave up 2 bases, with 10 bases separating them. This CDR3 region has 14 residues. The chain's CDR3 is CASSLGRGNQPQHF. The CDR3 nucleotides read TGTGCCAGCAGCCTAGGTCGGGGCAATCAGCCCCAGCATTTT.

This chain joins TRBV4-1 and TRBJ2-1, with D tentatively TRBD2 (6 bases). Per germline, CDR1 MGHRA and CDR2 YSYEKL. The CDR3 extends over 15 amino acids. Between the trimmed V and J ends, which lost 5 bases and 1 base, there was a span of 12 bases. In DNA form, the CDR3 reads TGCGCCAGCAGCGCCGACCGGGGGTCCTACAATGAGCAGTTCTTC. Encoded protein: CASSADRGSYNEQFF.

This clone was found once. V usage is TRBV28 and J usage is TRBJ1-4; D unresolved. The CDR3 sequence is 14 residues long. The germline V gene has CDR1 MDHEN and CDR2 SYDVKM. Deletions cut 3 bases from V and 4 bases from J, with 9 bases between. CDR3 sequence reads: CASSLVTSNEKLFF. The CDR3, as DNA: TGTGCCAGCAGTTTGGTGACAAGTAATGAAAAACTGTTTTTT.

CDR3 loop: CASSLWGSPQETQYF. DNA of the CDR3: TGTGCCAGCAGTTTATGGGGCAGTCCCCAAGAGACCCAGTACTTC. The rearrangement uses TRBV27 and TRBJ2-5; D may be TRBD1 (5 bases). Germline CDR1 and CDR2: MNHEY and SMNVEV (reference sequence). The CDR3 has 15 residues. V lost 1 base and J 1 base, leaving 10 bases between the germline ends.

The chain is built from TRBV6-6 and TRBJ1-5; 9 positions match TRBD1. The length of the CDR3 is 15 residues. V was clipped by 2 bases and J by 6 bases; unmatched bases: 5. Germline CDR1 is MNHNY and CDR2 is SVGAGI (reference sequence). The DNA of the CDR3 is TGTGCCAGCAGTTACCCGGGACAGGGTAGTCAGCCCCAGCATTTT. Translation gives CASSYPGQGSQPQHF.

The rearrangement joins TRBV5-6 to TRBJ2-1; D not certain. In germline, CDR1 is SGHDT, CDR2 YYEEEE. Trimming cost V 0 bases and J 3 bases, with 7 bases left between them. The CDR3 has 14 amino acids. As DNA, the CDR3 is TGTGCCAGCAGCTTGGCTGTCAGCTACAATGAGCAGTTCTTC. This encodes CASSLAVSYNEQFF.

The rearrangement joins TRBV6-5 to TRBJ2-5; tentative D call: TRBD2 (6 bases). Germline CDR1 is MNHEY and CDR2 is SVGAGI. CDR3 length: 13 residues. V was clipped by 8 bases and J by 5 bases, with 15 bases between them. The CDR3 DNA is TGTGCCAGCGGACCCGGGACTCCCGAGACCCAGTACTTC. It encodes CASGPGTPETQYF.

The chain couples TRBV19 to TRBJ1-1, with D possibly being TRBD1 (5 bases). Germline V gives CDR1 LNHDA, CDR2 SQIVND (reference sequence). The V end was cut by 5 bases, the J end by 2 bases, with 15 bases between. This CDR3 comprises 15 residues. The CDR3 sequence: CASSPQGMGNTEAFF. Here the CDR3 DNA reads TGTGCCAGTAGTCCCCAGGGTATGGGTAACACTGAAGCTTTCTTT.

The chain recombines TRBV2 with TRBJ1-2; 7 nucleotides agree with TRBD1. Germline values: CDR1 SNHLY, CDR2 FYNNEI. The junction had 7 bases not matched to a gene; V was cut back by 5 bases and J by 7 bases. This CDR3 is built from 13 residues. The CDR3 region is CASSPGQPSGYTF. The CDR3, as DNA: TGTGCCAGCAGTCCGGGACAGCCTTCTGGCTACACCTTC.

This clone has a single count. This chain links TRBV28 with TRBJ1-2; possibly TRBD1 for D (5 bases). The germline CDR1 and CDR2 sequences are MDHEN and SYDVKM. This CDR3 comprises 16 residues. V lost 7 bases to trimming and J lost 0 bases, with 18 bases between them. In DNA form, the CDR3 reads TGTGCCAGCACCTCAACGGCGGGGGGAGCTAACTATGGCTACACCTTC. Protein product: CASTSTAGGANYGYTF.

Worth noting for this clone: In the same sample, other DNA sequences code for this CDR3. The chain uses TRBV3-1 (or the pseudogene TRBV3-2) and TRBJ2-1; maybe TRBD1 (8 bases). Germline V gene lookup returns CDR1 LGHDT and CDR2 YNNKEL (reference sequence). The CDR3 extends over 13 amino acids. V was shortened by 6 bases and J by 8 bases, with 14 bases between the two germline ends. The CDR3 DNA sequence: TGTGCCAGCAGTCGAACAGGGGGGGATGAGCAGTTCTTC. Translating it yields CASSRTGGDEQFF.

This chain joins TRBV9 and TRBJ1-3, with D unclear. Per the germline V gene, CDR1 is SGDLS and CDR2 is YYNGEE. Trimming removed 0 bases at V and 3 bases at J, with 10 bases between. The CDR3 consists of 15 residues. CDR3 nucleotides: TGTGCCAGCAGCGTAGGGGAGGGAATTGGAAACACCATATATTTT. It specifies CASSVGEGIGNTIYF. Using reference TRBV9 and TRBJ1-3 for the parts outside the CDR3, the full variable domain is DSGVTQTPKHLITATGQRVTLRCSPRSGDLSVYWYQQSLDQGLQFLIQYYNGEERAKGNILERFSAQQFPDLHSELNLSSLELGDSALYFCASSVGEGIGNTIYFGEGSWLTVV.

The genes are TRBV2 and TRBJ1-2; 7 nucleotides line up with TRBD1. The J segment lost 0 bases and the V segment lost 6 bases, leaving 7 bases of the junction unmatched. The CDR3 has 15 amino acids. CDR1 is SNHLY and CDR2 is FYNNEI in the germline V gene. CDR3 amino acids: CASRWDRPSNYGYTF. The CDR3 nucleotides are TGTGCCAGCAGGTGGGACAGACCCTCTAACTATGGCTACACCTTC.

CDR3 coding DNA: TGTGCCAGCAGTCTCCCGAATAGTGAGCAGTTCTTC. It codes for CASSLPNSEQFF. The chain has TRBV6-5 and TRBJ2-1; D is unresolved. Germline-derived CDR1 and CDR2 are MNHEY and SVGAGI. Trimming shortened V by 5 bases and J by 9 bases, and 11 bases separated the two germline ends. This CDR3 has 12 residues.

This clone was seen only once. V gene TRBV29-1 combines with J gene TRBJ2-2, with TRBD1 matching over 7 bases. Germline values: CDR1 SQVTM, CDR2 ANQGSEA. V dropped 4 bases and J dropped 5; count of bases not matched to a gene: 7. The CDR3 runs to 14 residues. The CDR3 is CSVAGQKPTGELFF. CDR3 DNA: TGCAGCGTTGCGGGACAGAAACCAACCGGGGAGCTGTTTTTT.

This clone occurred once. Here the CDR3 DNA reads TGTGCCACCAGCAGGGAGTCTTTCTCTGGGGCCAACGTCCTGACTTTC. This translates into CATSRESFSGANVLTF. The chain combines TRBV15 with TRBJ2-6; D not certain. V was pared by 3 bases and J by 0 bases, with 9 bases between. The CDR3 consists of 16 residues. The germline CDR1 and CDR2 sequences are LNHNV and YYDKDF (reference sequence). Supplemented by reference TRBV15 and TRBJ2-6, the full variable domain reads DAMVIQNPRYQVTQFGKPVTLSCSQTLNHNVMYWYQQKSSQAPKLLFHYYDKDFNNEADTPDNFQSRRPNTSFCFLDIRSPGLGDTAMYLCATSRESFSGANVLTFGAGSRLTVL.

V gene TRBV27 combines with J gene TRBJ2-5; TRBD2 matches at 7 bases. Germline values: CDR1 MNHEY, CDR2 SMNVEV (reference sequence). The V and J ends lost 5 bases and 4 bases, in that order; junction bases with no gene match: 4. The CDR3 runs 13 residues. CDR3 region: CASSTIAGETQYF. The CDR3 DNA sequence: TGTGCCAGCAGTACCATAGCGGGAGAGACCCAGTACTTC.

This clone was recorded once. This CDR3 reads CASRDSRYNEQFF. The CDR3 DNA reads TGTGCCAGCAGGGACAGTAGATACAATGAGCAGTTCTTC. The gene calls are TRBV6-5 and TRBJ2-1, with D perhaps matching TRBD1 (6 bases). CDR3 size: 13 residues. V was shortened by 6 bases and J by 4 bases, with 10 bases between the two germline ends. CDR1 and CDR2 from the germline V gene are MNHEY and SVGAGI.

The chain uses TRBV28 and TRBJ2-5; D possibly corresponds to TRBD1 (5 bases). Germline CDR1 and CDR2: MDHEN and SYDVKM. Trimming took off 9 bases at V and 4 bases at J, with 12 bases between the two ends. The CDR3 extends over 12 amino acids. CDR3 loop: CASTSRGETQYF. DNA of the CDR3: TGTGCCAGTACCAGTAGGGGAGAGACCCAGTACTTC.

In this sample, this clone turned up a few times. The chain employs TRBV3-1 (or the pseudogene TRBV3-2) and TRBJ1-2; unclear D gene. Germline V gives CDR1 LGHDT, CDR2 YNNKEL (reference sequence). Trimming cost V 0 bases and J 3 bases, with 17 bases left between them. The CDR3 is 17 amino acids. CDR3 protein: CASSQDPSDLAHYGYTF. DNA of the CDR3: TGTGCCAGCAGCCAAGATCCTAGCGATCTGGCCCACTATGGCTACACCTTC.

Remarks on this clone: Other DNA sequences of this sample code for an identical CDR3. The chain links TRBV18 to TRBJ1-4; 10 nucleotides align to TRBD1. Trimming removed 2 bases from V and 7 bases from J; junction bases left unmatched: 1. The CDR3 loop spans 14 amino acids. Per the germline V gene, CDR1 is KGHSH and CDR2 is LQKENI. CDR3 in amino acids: CASSPGQGGEKLFF. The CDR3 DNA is TGTGCCAGCTCACCAGGACAGGGGGGTGAAAAACTGTTTTTT.

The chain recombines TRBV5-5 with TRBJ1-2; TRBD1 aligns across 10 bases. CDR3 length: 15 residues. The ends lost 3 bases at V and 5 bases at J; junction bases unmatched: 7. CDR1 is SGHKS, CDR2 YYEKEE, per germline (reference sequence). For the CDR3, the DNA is TGTGCCAGCAGCTCTTGGACAGGGGGGGAGTATGGCTACACCTTC. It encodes CASSSWTGGEYGYTF.

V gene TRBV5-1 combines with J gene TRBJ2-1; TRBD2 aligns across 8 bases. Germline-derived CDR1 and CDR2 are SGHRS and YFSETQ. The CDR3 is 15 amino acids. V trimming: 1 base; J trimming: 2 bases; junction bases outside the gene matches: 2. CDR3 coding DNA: TGCGCCAGCAGCTTGAGGCGGGGGGCCTACAATGAGCAGTTCTTC. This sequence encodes CASSLRRGAYNEQFF.

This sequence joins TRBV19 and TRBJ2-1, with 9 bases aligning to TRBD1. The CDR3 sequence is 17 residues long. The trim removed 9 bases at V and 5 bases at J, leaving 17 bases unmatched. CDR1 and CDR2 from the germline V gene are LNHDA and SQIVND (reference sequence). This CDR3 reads CASSPFTGTGQHNEQFF. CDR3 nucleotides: TGTGCCAGCAGCCCATTTACCGGGACAGGGCAACACAATGAGCAGTTCTTC.

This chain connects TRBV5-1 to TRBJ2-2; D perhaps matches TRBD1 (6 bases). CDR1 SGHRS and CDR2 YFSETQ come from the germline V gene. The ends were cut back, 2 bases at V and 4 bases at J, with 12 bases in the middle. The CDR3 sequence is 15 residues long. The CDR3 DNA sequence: TGCGCCAGCAGCTTACGGGACACGGTCACCGGGGAGCTGTTTTTT. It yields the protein CASSLRDTVTGELFF.

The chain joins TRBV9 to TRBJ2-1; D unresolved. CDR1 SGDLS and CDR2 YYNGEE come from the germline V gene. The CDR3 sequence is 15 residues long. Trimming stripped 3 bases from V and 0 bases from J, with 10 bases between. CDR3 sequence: CASSARYSSYNEQFF. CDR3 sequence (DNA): TGTGCCAGCAGCGCCCGCTACAGCTCCTACAATGAGCAGTTCTTC.